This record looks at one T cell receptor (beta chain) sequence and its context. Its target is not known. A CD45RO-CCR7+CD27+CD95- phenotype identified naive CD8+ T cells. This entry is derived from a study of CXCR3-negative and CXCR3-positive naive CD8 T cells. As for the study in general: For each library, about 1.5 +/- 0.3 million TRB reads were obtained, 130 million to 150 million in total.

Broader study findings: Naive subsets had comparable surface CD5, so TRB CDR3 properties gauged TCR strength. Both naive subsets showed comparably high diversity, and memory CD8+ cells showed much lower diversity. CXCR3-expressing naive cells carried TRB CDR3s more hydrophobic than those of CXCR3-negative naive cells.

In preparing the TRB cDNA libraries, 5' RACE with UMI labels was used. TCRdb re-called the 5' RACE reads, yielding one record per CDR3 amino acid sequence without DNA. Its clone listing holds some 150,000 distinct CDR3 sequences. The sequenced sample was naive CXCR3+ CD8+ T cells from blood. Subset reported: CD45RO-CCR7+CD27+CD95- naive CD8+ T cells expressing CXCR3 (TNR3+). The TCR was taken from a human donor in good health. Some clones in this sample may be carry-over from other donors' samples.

CDR3: CSVDSGSHEQFF. The chain carries TRBV29-1 and TRBJ2-1. Germline V gene data show CDR1 as SQVTM and CDR2 as ANQGSEA. CDR3 length equals 12 residues.